The text below deals with one T cell receptor beta chain. What it recognizes is unknown. The data derive from a study of T cell responses to AZD1222 COVID-19 vaccine. Study-wide findings and caveats: Just a handful of AZD1222 recipients were seropositive at baseline. Repertoire sampling was restricted to post-peak T cell response timepoints.

Assay: immunoSEQ multiplex PCR; the TCRdb copy retains only in-frame clones and omits some. This table holds roughly 170,000 clones, about 86% found once. The length of the CDR3 is 14 residues. Germline lookup yields CDR1 PRHDT and CDR2 FYEKMQ (reference sequence). Germline trimming cut 5 bases from V and 4 bases from J; bases unmatched to any gene: 3. This material consisted of peripheral blood, taken on day 0 of AZD1222 vaccination. The gene calls are TRBV13 and TRBJ2-4, with TRBD1 identical over 9 bases. The receptor's source is an adult in good health. CDR3 amino acids: CASSLQGAKNIQYF. CDR3 sequence (DNA): TGTGCCAGCAGCCTACAGGGGGCGAAAAACATTCAGTACTTC.